Detailed here is one T cell receptor (beta chain). These data come from a study of blood T cell repertoires in COVID-19. Across the whole study: The origin of the acute and convalescent COVID-19 samples was the United States, Italy and Spain.

This CDR3 has 15 residues. Germline trimming cut 3 bases from V and 11 bases from J; bases unmatched to any gene: 11. The V gene's germline CDR1 is MDHEN and CDR2 SYDVKM. Original data processing: Estimates of nucleated cell counts were drawn from the amplification of reference gene primers. The assay was immunoSEQ multiplex PCR, and TCRdb's table has in-frame clones only and misses some. That table supplies the V and J calls and clone size; D and trimming were determined from the DNA. The sample holds 200,000 to 300,000 clones, roughly 86% seen once. The chain carries TRBV28 and TRBJ2-1; TRBD1 matches 9 bases. Sequencing was carried out using peripheral blood. The receptor's source is a middle-aged man who had recovered from COVID-19. The CDR3 DNA sequence: TGTGCCAGCAGTTTCTGGACAGGGGCGACAAATAAGCAGTTCTTC. This gives the protein CASSFWTGATNKQFF.